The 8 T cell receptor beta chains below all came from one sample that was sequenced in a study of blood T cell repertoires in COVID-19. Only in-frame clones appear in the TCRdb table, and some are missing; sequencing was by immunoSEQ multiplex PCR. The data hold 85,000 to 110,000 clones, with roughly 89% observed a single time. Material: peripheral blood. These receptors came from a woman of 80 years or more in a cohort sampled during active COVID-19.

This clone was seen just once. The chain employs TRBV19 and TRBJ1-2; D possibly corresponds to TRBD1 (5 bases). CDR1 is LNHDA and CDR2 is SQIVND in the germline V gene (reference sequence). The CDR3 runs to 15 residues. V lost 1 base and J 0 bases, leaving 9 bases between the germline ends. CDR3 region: CASSIGGEANYGYTF. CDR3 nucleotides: TGTGCCAGTAGTATAGGAGGGGAGGCTAACTATGGCTACACCTTC.

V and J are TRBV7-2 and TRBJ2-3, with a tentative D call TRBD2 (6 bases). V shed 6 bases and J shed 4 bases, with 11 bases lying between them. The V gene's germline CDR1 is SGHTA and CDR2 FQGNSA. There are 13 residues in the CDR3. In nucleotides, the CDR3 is TGTGCCAGCAGTACTAGCTTCCCAGATACGCAGTATTTT. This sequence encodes CASSTSFPDTQYF.

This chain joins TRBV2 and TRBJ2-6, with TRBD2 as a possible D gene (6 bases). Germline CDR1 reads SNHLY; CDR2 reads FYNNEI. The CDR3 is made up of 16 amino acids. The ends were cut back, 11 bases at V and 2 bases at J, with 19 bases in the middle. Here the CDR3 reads CAGRPGLRTGANVLTF. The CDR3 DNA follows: TGTGCCGGAAGACCGGGACTTAGAACTGGGGCCAACGTCCTGACTTTC. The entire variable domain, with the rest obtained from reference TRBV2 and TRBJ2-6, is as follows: EPEVTQTPSHQVTQMGQEVILRCVPISNHLYFYWYRQILGQKVEFLVSFYNNEISEKSEIFDDQFSVERPDGSNFTLKIRSTKLEDSAMYFCAGRPGLRTGANVLTFGAGSRLTVL.

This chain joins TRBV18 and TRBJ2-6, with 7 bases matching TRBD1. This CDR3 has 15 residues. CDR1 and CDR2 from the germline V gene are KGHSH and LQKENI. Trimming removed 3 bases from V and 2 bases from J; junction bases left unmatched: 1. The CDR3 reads CASSPGQAGANVLTF. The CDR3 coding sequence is TGTGCCAGCTCACCCGGACAGGCTGGGGCCAACGTCCTGACTTTC.

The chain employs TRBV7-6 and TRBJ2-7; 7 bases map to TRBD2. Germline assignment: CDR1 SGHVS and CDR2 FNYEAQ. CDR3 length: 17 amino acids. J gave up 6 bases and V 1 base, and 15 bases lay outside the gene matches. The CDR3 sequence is CASSLEVIAGFDGEQYF. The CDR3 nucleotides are TGTGCCAGCAGCTTAGAGGTAATAGCGGGCTTTGACGGCGAGCAGTACTTC.

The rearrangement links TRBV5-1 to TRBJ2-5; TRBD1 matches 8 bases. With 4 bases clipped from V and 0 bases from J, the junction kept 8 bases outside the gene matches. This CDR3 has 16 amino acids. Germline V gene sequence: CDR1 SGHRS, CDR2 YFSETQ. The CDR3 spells CASSEGQGMYQETQYF. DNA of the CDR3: TGCGCCAGCAGCGAAGGACAGGGAATGTACCAAGAGACCCAGTACTTC.

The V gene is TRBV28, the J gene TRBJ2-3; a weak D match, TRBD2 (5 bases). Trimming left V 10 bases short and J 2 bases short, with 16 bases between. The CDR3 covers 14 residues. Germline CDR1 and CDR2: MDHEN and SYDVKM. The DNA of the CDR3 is TGTGCCACCGTGGAGGAGCAGATCACAGATACGCAGTATTTT. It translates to CATVEEQITDTQYF.

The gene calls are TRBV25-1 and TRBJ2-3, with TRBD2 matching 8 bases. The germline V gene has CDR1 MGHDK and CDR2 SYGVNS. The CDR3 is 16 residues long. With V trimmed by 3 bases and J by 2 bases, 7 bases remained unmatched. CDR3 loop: CASSEGTGGITDTQYF. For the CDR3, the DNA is TGTGCCAGCAGTGAGGGAACGGGAGGGATCACAGATACGCAGTATTTT.